This TCR beta chain derives from a study of blood T cells in healthy people across ages. Study results and caveats: Researchers report that TCR beta diversity correlated strongly with naive T cell percentage.

In its sample, this clonotype was seen a few times. Its antigen is undetermined. A second PCR, run for roughly 7 to 12 cycles, used a sample-barcoded 5' primer plus a J-beta primer mix. The template-switch adaptor, which had 12 random nucleotides, put a tag on each cDNA molecule. MiXCR, run by TCRdb on the 5' RACE reads, gives a single entry per CDR3 protein. Of 1.4 million or so distinct CDR3 sequences in the sample, 35% to 45% were seen once. The CDR3 consists of 15 residues. The junction had 4 bases not matched to a gene; V was cut back by 4 bases and J by 1 base. Per germline, CDR1 SQVTM and CDR2 ANQGSEA.

This TCR was sampled from a woman aged 18-29 years in good health. Sequenced material: blood. The chain links TRBV29-1 to TRBJ2-5, with 12 positions matching TRBD2. CDR3 sequence reads: CSVGLAGARQETQYF. CDR3 DNA: TGCAGCGTTGGACTAGCGGGAGCACGCCAAGAGACCCAGTACTTC.